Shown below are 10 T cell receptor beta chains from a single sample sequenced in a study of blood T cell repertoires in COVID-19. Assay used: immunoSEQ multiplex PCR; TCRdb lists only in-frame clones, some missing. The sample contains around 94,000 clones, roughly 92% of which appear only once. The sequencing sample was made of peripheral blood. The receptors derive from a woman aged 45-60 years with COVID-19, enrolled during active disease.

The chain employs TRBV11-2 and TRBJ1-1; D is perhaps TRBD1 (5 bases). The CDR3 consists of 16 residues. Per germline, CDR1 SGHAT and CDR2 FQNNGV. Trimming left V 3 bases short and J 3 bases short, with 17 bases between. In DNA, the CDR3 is TGTGCCAGCAGCTTGAGGGGAGGACGGATGTACACTGAAGCTTTCTTT. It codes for CASSLRGGRMYTEAFF.

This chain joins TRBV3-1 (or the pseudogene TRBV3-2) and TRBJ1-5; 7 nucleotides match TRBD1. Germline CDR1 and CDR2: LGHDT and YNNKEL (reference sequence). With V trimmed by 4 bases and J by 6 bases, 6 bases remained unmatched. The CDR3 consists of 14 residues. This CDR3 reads CASSRGGFGQPQHF. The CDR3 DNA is TGTGCCAGCAGCCGAGGGGGCTTCGGTCAGCCCCAGCATTTT.

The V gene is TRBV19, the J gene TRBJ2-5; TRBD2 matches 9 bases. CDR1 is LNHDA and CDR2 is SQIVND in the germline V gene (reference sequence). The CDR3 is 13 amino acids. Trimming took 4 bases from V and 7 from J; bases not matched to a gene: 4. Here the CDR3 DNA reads TGTGCCAGTAGTAGCGGGGGGGAGGGGACCCAGTACTTC. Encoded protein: CASSSGGEGTQYF. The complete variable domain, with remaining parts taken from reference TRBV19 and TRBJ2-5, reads DGGITQSPKYLFRKEGQNVTLSCEQNLNHDAMYWYRQDPGQGLRLIYYSQIVNDFQKGDIAEGYSVSREKKESFPLTVTSAQKNPTAFYLCASSSGGEGTQYFGPGTRLLVL.

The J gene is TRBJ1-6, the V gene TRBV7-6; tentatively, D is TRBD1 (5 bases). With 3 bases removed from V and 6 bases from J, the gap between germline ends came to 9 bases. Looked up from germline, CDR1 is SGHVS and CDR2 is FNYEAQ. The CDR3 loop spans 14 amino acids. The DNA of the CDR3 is TGTGCCAGCAGCTTGCGGACAAGTAATTCACCCCTCCACTTT. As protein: CASSLRTSNSPLHF.

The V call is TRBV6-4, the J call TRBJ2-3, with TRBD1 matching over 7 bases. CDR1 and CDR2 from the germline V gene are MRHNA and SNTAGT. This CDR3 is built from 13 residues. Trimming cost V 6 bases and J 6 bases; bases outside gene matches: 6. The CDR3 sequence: CASSYRGGDTQYF. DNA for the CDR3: TGTGCCAGCAGCTACAGGGGTGGGGATACGCAGTATTTT.

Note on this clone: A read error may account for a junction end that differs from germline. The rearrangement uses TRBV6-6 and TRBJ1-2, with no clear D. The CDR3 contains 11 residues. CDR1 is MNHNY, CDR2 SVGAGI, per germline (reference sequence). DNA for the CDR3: TGTGCCAGCAGTTCTCCGGGAGTGCTTCGCTTC. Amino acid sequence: CASSSPGVLRF.

Here the CDR3 DNA reads TGTGCCAGCAGCTTTACGGGGTCTGGGGCCAACGTCCTGACTTTC. It specifies CASSFTGSGANVLTF. The genes are TRBV7-3 and TRBJ2-6; D is perhaps TRBD2 (5 bases). Trimming took 3 bases from V and 1 from J, leaving 7 bases between them. Germline CDR1 and CDR2: SGHTA and FQGTGA. The CDR3 consists of 15 residues.

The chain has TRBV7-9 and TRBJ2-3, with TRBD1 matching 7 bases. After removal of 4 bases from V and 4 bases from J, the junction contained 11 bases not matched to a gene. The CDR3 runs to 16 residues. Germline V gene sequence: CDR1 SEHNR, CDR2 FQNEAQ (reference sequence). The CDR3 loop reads CASSSPTGLGSDTQYF. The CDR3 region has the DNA TGTGCCAGCAGCTCACCGACAGGGCTAGGTTCAGATACGCAGTATTTT.

The DNA of the CDR3 is TGTGCCAGCAGTCCTCGGACAGGGCTAAACACTGAAGCTTTCTTT. It specifies CASSPRTGLNTEAFF. The genes are TRBV5-4 and TRBJ1-1; 8 bases match TRBD1. V was clipped by 5 bases and J by 2 bases; unmatched bases: 8. This CDR3 has 15 amino acids. In germline, CDR1 is SGHNT, CDR2 YYREEE (reference sequence).

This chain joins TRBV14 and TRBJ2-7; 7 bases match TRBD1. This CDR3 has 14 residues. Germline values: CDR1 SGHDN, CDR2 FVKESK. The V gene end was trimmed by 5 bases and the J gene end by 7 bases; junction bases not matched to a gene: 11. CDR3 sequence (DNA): TGTGCCAGCAGCAGGGAGACAGGGAATTCGGAGCAGTACTTC. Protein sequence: CASSRETGNSEQYF.